This T cell receptor beta chain was observed in a study of T cell changes during pregnancy in multiple sclerosis. Generated by immunoSEQ multiplex PCR, the TCRdb table keeps only in-frame clones and is missing some. The sample lists 70,000 to 95,000 clones, 85% to 95% occurring once. V lost 5 bases and J 0 bases, leaving 5 bases between the germline ends. The CDR3 is made up of 14 amino acids. The germline gives CDR1 MRHNA, CDR2 SNTAGT. Sequencing used peripheral blood, obtained in the first trimester of pregnancy. The TCR originated in a female donor with multiple sclerosis, enrolled in a pregnancy study. V usage is TRBV6-4 and J usage is TRBJ2-6; D uncertain. CDR3 DNA: TGTGCCAGCAGTAACAGCTCTGGGGCCAACGTCCTGACTTTC. It codes for CASSNSSGANVLTF.